This TCR beta chain comes out of a study of blood T cell repertoires in COVID-19. Profiling relied on immunoSEQ multiplex PCR, and the TCRdb table lists in-frame clones only, not all of them. The data show 200,000 to 250,000 clones, roughly 85% seen once. Researchers sorted participants into cohorts using their self-reported clinical history. Within 2 weeks before study entry, exposed participants met a COVID-19 case. Sequencing was carried out using PBMCs or T cells enriched from blood (not recorded which). This clonotype originated in a woman aged 45-60 years who had been exposed to COVID-19.

The CDR3 bases are TGCGCCAGCAGCCAAGACCGACGTGGGAGGGGCACTGAAGCTTTCTTT. Its protein is CASSQDRRGRGTEAFF. J is TRBJ1-1 and V is TRBV4-1; a weak D match, TRBD1 (5 bases). V dropped 0 bases and J dropped 4 bases, with 15 bases sitting between them. Germline V gene lookup returns CDR1 MGHRA and CDR2 YSYEKL. The CDR3 spans 16 residues.